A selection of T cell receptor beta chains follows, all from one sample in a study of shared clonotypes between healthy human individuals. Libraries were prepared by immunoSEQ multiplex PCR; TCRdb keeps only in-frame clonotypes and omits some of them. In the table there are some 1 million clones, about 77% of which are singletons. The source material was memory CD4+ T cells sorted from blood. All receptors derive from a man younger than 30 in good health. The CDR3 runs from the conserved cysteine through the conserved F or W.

CDR3 protein: CASSPRESGNTIYF
V gene: TRBV18

CDR3 protein: CASSPRGGYTDTQYF
V gene: TRBV19

CDR3 protein: CASSVGGGKAYNEQFF
V gene: TRBV9

CDR3 protein: CASSLEWTSGREKLLWEQYF
V gene: TRBV11-2

CDR3 protein: CASSSPSMEPQHF
V gene: TRBV6-6

CDR3 protein: CASSLDGQGRREQYF
V gene: TRBV27

CDR3 protein: CASSLDRTNYGYTF
V gene: TRBV5-4

CDR3 protein: CASKVGRAYEQYF
V gene: TRBV6-5

CDR3 protein: CASSWTAQETQYF
V gene: TRBV7-2

CDR3 protein: CASRVRIWVAAFYNEQFF
V gene: TRBV7-2

CDR3 protein: CASSPLDGETQYF
V gene: TRBV19

CDR3 protein: CASSPQGQGGSYEQYF
V gene: TRBV18

CDR3 protein: CASSLKVQGQGSDTQYF
V gene: TRBV5-1

CDR3 protein: CASSEKGGLGYTF
V gene: TRBV6-1